This T cell receptor beta chain was sequenced in a study of shared clonotypes between healthy human individuals. Study findings and constraints: Among donors, the sharing of clonotypes was expected to be influenced by sequencing depth.

In the case of this clone: Its antigen is unidentified.

TCRdb keeps only in-frame clones here, not all; method: immunoSEQ multiplex PCR. The sample yields about 1,800,000 clones, approximately 94% seen once. In germline, CDR1 is SNHLY, CDR2 FYNNEI. The CDR3 totals 16 residues. Unmatched junction bases numbered 8, after V lost 3 bases and J lost 5 bases. CD45RO negativity and positive selection for CCR7 defined naive CD8 cells, a population that excluded terminally differentiated effector memory CD45RA+ cells. The sample taken for sequencing was naive CD8+ T cells sorted from blood. The clonotype comes from a man between 18 and 35 years old in good health. The chain has TRBV2 and TRBJ2-1; 9 bases are shared with TRBD2. The CDR3 sequence: CASSDEDSGGNNEQFF. CDR3 coding DNA: TGTGCCAGCAGTGACGAGGATAGCGGGGGTAACAATGAGCAGTTCTTC.